The 11 T cell receptor beta chains presented below share a single source sample, sequenced in a study of T cells in women clearing cervical HPV infection. Assay used: immunoSEQ multiplex PCR; TCRdb lists only in-frame clones, some missing. This table holds fewer than 50,000 clones. Source material: blood buffy coat. These receptors were obtained from a woman between 18 and 70 years old with a cervical HPV16 infection that either progressed to CIN3+ or cleared (not recorded which).

Here the CDR3 reads CASSPGAGGLYEQYF. The sequenced part of the CDR3 DNA is TGTGCCAGCAGCCCCGGGGCGGGGGGATTATACGAG. The genes are TRBV12-3 or TRBV12-4 and TRBJ2-7; 8 nucleotides align to TRBD2. The CDR3 goes on 3 residues after the read ends, and that part is filled in from the germline J gene. Losses at the gene ends were 6 bases for V and 4 bases for J; bases not matched to a gene: 11. The CDR3 totals 15 residues.

To note about this clone: The read stops 3 residues short of the end of the CDR3; the missing end is completed from the germline J gene. The chain carries TRBV5-1 and TRBJ2-5; perhaps TRBD1 as D (6 bases). The length of the CDR3 is 14 residues. V lost 3 bases and J lost 5, with 14 bases in between. Germline V gene sequence: CDR1 SGHRS, CDR2 YFSETQ. The CDR3 loop reads CASSYGAGEETQYF. CDR3 bases read: TGCGCCAGCAGCTATGGGGCAGGGGAGGAGACC.

In the case of this clone: The CDR3 end lies 3 residues beyond the end of the read and is filled in from the germline J gene. V is TRBV5-1 and J is TRBJ2-7, with 10 bases matching TRBD1. V shed 4 bases, J shed 2 bases, and the junction held 6 bases outside the gene matches. This CDR3 contains 15 residues. CDR1 is SGHRS and CDR2 is YFSETQ in the germline V gene. Here the CDR3 reads CASSGGQGGTYEQYF. Partial CDR3 DNA: TGCGCCAGCAGCGGTGGACAGGGGGGAACCTACGAG.

Points on this clone: The read ends 3 residues before the CDR3 terminus; that terminus is restored from the germline J gene. The genes are TRBV6-2 or TRBV6-3 and TRBJ2-5; D is perhaps TRBD2 (6 bases). Germline loops: CDR1 MNHEY, CDR2 SVGEGT. With 11 bases removed from V and 1 base from J, the gap between germline ends came to 11 bases. The CDR3 is 12 residues long. CDR3 sequence reads: CAGGSSQETQYF. The CDR3 DNA, read in part, is TGTGCCGGGGGGAGCTCCCAAGAGACC.

A note on this clone: One junction end does not reproduce the germline sequence, and a read error may be involved. The read comes to an end 3 residues before the CDR3 does, leaving the germline J gene to fill in the end. The chain is built from TRBV29-1 and TRBJ2-3; D gene uncertain. Per germline, CDR1 SQVTM and CDR2 ANQGSEA. The CDR3 covers 13 residues. CDR3 DNA (partial): TGCAGCGCAAAAAAAGGTTCTGCAGATGCG. Residues: CSAKKGSADA. The entire CDR3 sequence reads CSAKKGSADAQYF.

As to this clone: The read is 3 residues too short to cover the CDR3 end, so that end is filled in from the germline J gene. The rearrangement joins TRBV7-3 to TRBJ1-4; the D is unclear. V lost 4 bases to trimming and J lost 7 bases, with 10 bases between them. CDR1 and CDR2 from the germline V gene are SGHTA and FQGTGA. This CDR3 contains 13 residues. CDR3 sequence reads: CASSSGSTEKLFF. The sequenced part of the CDR3 DNA is TGTGCCAGCAGCTCGGGTAGTACTGAAAAA.

CDR3 bases read: TGCGCCAGCAGCCCGGGGAGGGATACG. This gives the protein CASSPGRDT. In full, the CDR3 is CASSPGRDTQYF. The V and J genes are TRBV5-1 and TRBJ2-3, with D perhaps TRBD2 (6 bases). The read is 3 residues too short to cover the CDR3 end, so that end is filled in from the germline J gene. Germline CDR1 and CDR2: SGHRS and YFSETQ. CDR3 length: 12 amino acids. The V end was cut by 4 bases, the J end by 6 bases, with 9 bases between.

A note on this clone: Read data end 3 residues before the CDR3 end; the end is taken from the germline J gene. The V gene is TRBV12-3 or TRBV12-4, the J gene TRBJ2-7; D is possibly TRBD1 (5 bases). Trimming took 5 bases from V and 3 from J, leaving 11 bases between them. This CDR3 has 13 residues. The DNA read from the CDR3 is TGTGCCAGCAGTCGCCAGGGCATCTACGAG. Protein product: CASSRQGIYE. The whole CDR3 reads CASSRQGIYEQYF.

As for this clone: The read ends 3 residues early relative to the CDR3; the germline J gene fills the gap. The genes are TRBV10-3 and TRBJ1-3, with 7 bases lining up with TRBD1. Germline loops: CDR1 ENHRY, CDR2 SYGVKD. This CDR3 region has 14 residues. The V gene end was trimmed by 9 bases and the J gene end by 0 bases; junction bases not matched to a gene: 5. The DNA read from the CDR3 is TGTGCCATTTCGACAGGGAGCTCTGGAAACACC. Translated: CAISTGSSGNT. Given in full, the CDR3 is CAISTGSSGNTIYF.

As to this clone: The read finishes 3 residues shy of the CDR3 end, and the germline J gene is used to complete it. The chain uses TRBV5-5 and TRBJ2-1, with TRBD1 identical over 9 bases. With V trimmed by 1 base and J by 7 bases, 6 bases remained unmatched. This CDR3 contains 15 residues. CDR1 and CDR2 (germline): SGHKS, YYEKEE (reference sequence). Partial CDR3 DNA: TGTGCCAGCAGCTTGTACGGACAGGGGAGGAATGAG. Translating gives CASSLYGQGRNE. The complete CDR3 sequence is CASSLYGQGRNEQFF.

On this clone: The read halts 3 residues ahead of the CDR3 end, with the missing end drawn from the germline J gene. The chain links TRBV19 to TRBJ2-7, with 13 bases identical to TRBD2. V dropped 5 bases and J dropped 5; count of bases not matched to a gene: 3. Germline CDR1 reads LNHDA; CDR2 reads SQIVND (reference sequence). The CDR3 is 14 amino acids. The CDR3 protein is CASSGLAGAHEQYF. The CDR3 DNA, read in part, is TGTGCCAGTAGTGGACTAGCGGGAGCTCACGAG.